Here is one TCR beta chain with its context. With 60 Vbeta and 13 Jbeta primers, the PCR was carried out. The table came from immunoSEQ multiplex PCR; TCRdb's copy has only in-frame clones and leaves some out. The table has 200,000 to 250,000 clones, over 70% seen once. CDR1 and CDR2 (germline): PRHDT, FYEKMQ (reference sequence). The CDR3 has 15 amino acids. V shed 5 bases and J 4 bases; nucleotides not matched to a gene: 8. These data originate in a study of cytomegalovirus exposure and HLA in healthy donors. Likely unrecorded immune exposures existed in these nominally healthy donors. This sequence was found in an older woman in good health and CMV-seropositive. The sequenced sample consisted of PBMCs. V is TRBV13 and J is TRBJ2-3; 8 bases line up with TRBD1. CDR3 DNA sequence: TGTGCCAGCAGCCCCCTCGGACAGGGCCCAGATACGCAGTATTTT. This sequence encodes CASSPLGQGPDTQYF. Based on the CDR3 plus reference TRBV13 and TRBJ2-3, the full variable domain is AAGVIQSPRHLIKEKRETATLKCYPIPRHDTVYWYQQGPGQDPQFLISFYEKMQSDKGSIPDRFSAQQFSDYHSELNMSSLELGDSALYFCASSPLGQGPDTQYFGPGTRLTVL.